The T cell receptor beta chain under discussion was sequenced for a study of T cell repertoires in cytomegalovirus infection. Turning to the study itself: Public TCR beta signatures provided an indication of both CMV infection and a matching HLA type.

Findings of the study overall: Carriage of CMV together with the relevant HLA was identifiable through cumulative public TCR beta family frequency.

The germline V and J ends were trimmed by 5 bases and 1 base, with 11 bases remaining between them. The CDR3 runs to 14 residues. Germline V gene lookup returns CDR1 SGHTA and CDR2 FQGNSA. TCRdb used MiXCR to reprocess the reads, holding one entry per CDR3 protein. The table has roughly 500,000 distinct CDR3 sequences, around 11% seen once; the top ten hold 9.5% to 13%. This clonotype occurred many times. Its antigen is unknown. This TCR was sampled from a human donor in good health (CMV status not recorded). Some clones in this sample may be carry-over from other donors' samples. The material sequenced was PBMCs. This chain joins TRBV7-2 and TRBJ2-5; TRBD2 is a possible D gene (6 bases). The CDR3 spells CASSLTSIQETQYF. In nucleotides, the CDR3 is TGTGCCAGCAGCCTTACTAGCATCCAAGAGACCCAGTACTTC.